Shown below are 18 T cell receptor beta chains from a single sample sequenced in a study of T-cell memory formation after mild COVID-19. TCRdb analysed the 5' RACE reads with MiXCR anew, one entry per CDR3 protein. The sample has hundreds of thousands of distinct CDR3 sequences, about 20% seen once. Sequenced: PBMCs or a T cell subset sorted from them (not recorded which). The receptors come from an adult woman who had mild COVID-19 (a few samples of this study predate the infection). Cell type and time point are not known.

This clonotype appeared a few times. The chain couples TRBV12-3 or TRBV12-4 to TRBJ1-4; D is perhaps TRBD1 (6 bases). V was cut by 8 bases and J by 6 bases, with 13 bases left in between. This CDR3 region has 13 residues. In nucleotides, the CDR3 is TGTGCCAGCGGGGGGGACATTGATGAAAAACTGTTTTTT. As protein: CASGGDIDEKLFF.

The rearrangement uses TRBV6-6 and TRBJ2-7; 10 bases map to TRBD1. V was clipped by 9 bases and J by 3 bases; unmatched bases: 11. CDR1 MNHNY and CDR2 SVGAGI come from the germline V gene (reference sequence). This CDR3 region has 15 residues. Here the CDR3 DNA reads TGTGCCAGTATTAAGGGACAGGGGATCTACTACGAGCAGTACTTC. This gives the protein CASIKGQGIYYEQYF.

This clonotype has more than one count but fewer than ten. The gene calls are TRBV9 and TRBJ2-7; tentatively, D is TRBD2 (6 bases). Between the trimmed V and J ends, which lost 4 bases and 0 bases, there was a span of 8 bases. The CDR3 contains 13 residues. The germline V gene has CDR1 SGDLS and CDR2 YYNGEE. CDR3 DNA: TGTGCCAGCAGCAACGGGAGCTCCTACGAGCAGTACTTC. This sequence encodes CASSNGSSYEQYF.

This chain connects TRBV23-1 to TRBJ2-7, with D perhaps matching TRBD2 (6 bases). TRBV23-1 is recorded as an ORF, its role being uncertain. The CDR3 totals 12 residues. V lost 9 bases and J 6 bases, leaving 15 bases between the germline ends. The CDR3: CARRGFRGEQYF. CDR3 nucleotides: TGCGCCAGACGGGGGTTCCGGGGCGAGCAGTACTTC.

The sample holds a few counts of this clonotype. The chain recombines TRBV30 with TRBJ2-3; a weak D match, TRBD2 (7 bases). Germline lookup yields CDR1 GTSNPN and CDR2 SVGIG (reference sequence). V shed 2 bases and J shed 6 bases, with 12 bases lying between them. The CDR3 sequence is 13 residues long. CDR3 sequence (DNA): TGTGCCTGGAGTTCGGGGGGCCGGGATACGCAGTATTTT. Encoded protein: CAWSSGGRDTQYF.

This clonotype has only a few counts. V gene TRBV20-1 combines with J gene TRBJ1-1, with no clear D. V lost 3 bases to trimming and J lost 0 bases, with 8 bases between them. Germline V gene data show CDR1 as DFQATT and CDR2 as SNEGSKA (reference sequence). The CDR3 consists of 13 residues. The CDR3 spells CSARNTMNTEAFF. CDR3 nucleotides: TGCAGTGCTAGGAACACCATGAACACTGAAGCTTTCTTT.

This clonotype was seen repeatedly, ten times or more. The J gene is TRBJ2-1, the V gene TRBV7-9; 11 bases are a match to TRBD2. Trimming removed 6 bases from V and 4 bases from J; junction bases left unmatched: 5. The CDR3 has 15 residues. Germline CDR1 reads SEHNR; CDR2 reads FQNEAQ (reference sequence). This CDR3 is CASSWTSGRYNEQFF. The CDR3 DNA follows: TGTGCCAGCAGTTGGACTAGCGGGCGATACAATGAGCAGTTCTTC.

The chain joins TRBV5-1 to TRBJ2-5; weak D call: TRBD2 (5 bases). The germline V and J ends were trimmed by 4 bases and 1 base, with 17 bases remaining between them. Per the germline V gene, CDR1 is SGHRS and CDR2 is YFSETQ. The CDR3 loop spans 16 amino acids. The CDR3 coding sequence is TGCGCCAGCAGCCCTAGCCCGACCAATCTCCAAGAGACCCAGTACTTC. The encoded protein is CASSPSPTNLQETQYF.

The chain employs TRBV6-5 and TRBJ2-7; 8 nucleotides match TRBD2. The length of the CDR3 is 16 residues. The germline V gene encodes CDR1 MNHEY and CDR2 SVGAGI. The V gene end was trimmed by 6 bases and the J gene end by 6 bases; junction bases not matched to a gene: 16. In DNA form, the CDR3 reads TGTGCCAGCAGACCTCGTAGCGGGACCTTTGGCGGCGAGCAGTACTTC. It encodes CASRPRSGTFGGEQYF.

The V and J genes are TRBV12-3 or TRBV12-4 and TRBJ1-2; D perhaps matches TRBD1 (6 bases). This CDR3 is 14 amino acids long. Trimming took 2 bases from V and 5 from J, leaving 12 bases between them. The CDR3 here is CASSLLGRGYGYTF. In DNA, the CDR3 is TGTGCCAGCAGTTTATTGGGCAGGGGTTATGGCTACACCTTC.

The chain joins TRBV13 to TRBJ2-3; TRBD2 matches 7 bases. Germline CDR1 PRHDT, CDR2 FYEKMQ (reference sequence). The CDR3 totals 16 residues. Losses at the gene ends were 2 bases for V and 2 bases for J; bases not matched to a gene: 7. CDR3 protein: CASSLIASGNTDTQYF. The DNA for the CDR3 is TGTGCCAGCAGCTTAATAGCTAGCGGAAACACAGATACGCAGTATTTT.

This clonotype was picked up a small number of times. The genes are TRBV6-5 and TRBJ1-6; weak D call: TRBD1 (5 bases). The V gene's germline CDR1 is MNHEY and CDR2 SVGAGI. The CDR3 has 13 residues. V shed 3 bases and J shed 7 bases, with 7 bases lying between them. CDR3 DNA: TGTGCCAGCAGTTATCAGGGAAATTCACCCCTCCACTTT. Translating it yields CASSYQGNSPLHF.

V is TRBV7-9 and J is TRBJ2-7, with D perhaps TRBD1 or TRBD2 (5 bases each). The germline CDR1 and CDR2 sequences are SEHNR and FQNEAQ (reference sequence). The CDR3 is 15 amino acids. V shed 5 bases and J shed 0 bases, with 14 bases lying between them. CDR3 sequence: CASSTGTPSSYEQYF. The DNA for the CDR3 is TGTGCCAGCAGCACCGGGACGCCAAGCTCCTACGAGCAGTACTTC.

This CDR3 reads CASSPRQYGYTF. CDR3 bases: TGTGCCAGTAGCCCGCGACAGTATGGCTACACCTTC. J is TRBJ1-2 and V is TRBV19, with D tentatively TRBD1 (5 bases). Germline V gene sequence: CDR1 LNHDA, CDR2 SQIVND (reference sequence). This CDR3 contains 12 residues. The V and J ends lost 6 bases and 5 bases respectively, with 10 bases between them.

In this sample, this clonotype turned up a few times. The V gene is TRBV12-3 or TRBV12-4, the J gene TRBJ1-1; 10 bases align to TRBD1. With V trimmed by 6 bases and J by 6 bases, 13 bases remained unmatched. The CDR3 loop spans 16 amino acids. In nucleotides, the CDR3 is TGTGCCAGCAGACTAGGCCCGGGACAGGGGCCGGCTGAAGCTTTCTTT. Translating it yields CASRLGPGQGPAEAFF.

This clonotype was seen more than once but under ten times. The chain combines TRBV7-2 with TRBJ1-5, with D perhaps TRBD1 (5 bases). The V end lost 1 base, the J end lost 7 bases, and 11 bases lay between the germline ends. CDR3 length: 14 residues. The germline CDR1 and CDR2 sequences are SGHTA and FQGNSA. The CDR3 loop reads CASSLEWGNQPQHF. Written as DNA, the CDR3 is TGTGCCAGCAGCTTAGAATGGGGGAACCAGCCCCAGCATTTT.

This sequence joins TRBV6-1 and TRBJ2-5; perhaps TRBD1 as D (6 bases). With 1 base removed from V and 3 bases from J, the gap between germline ends came to 9 bases. Germline CDR1 is MNHNS and CDR2 is SASEGT. The CDR3 extends over 14 amino acids. CDR3 bases: TGTGCCAGCAGTGAAGTAGGGGGAGAAGAGACCCAGTACTTC. Translation gives CASSEVGGEETQYF.

This clonotype was observed a handful of times. This sequence joins TRBV7-9 and TRBJ1-1, with a tentative D call TRBD1 (5 bases). With 4 bases removed from V and 5 bases from J, the gap between germline ends came to 20 bases. Germline values: CDR1 SEHNR, CDR2 FQNEAQ (reference sequence). The CDR3 has 16 residues. CDR3 coding DNA: TGTGCCAGCAGCTCCACAATAGAGGGGCGGAGGACTGAAGCTTTCTTT. Translation: CASSSTIEGRRTEAFF.